The source of this T cell receptor (beta chain) is a study of blood T cell repertoires in COVID-19. On the study more broadly: Sources were T cells, B-cell-depleted T cells, or PBMCs; the material itself was cDNA or gDNA.

V trimming: 4 bases; J trimming: 13 bases; junction bases outside the gene matches: 9. Germline CDR1 and CDR2: SGHRS and YFSETQ. The CDR3 extends over 13 amino acids. Original data processing: Reference gene primer amplification gave nucleated cell count estimates. Produced via immunoSEQ multiplex PCR; TCRdb's table is partial and in-frame only. From that table come the V and J calls and clone size; the DNA was used to work out D and trimming. The top ten hold 1.5% to 2% of the sample, which has under 400,000 clones, 88% seen once. The clonotype originates from a woman in her thirties with COVID-19, enrolled during active disease. This chain uses TRBV5-1 with TRBJ2-1; 9 bases map to TRBD1. Sequencing was done on a sample of peripheral blood. The DNA of the CDR3 is TGCGCCAGCAGCCCCGTCGGACAGGGGACCCAGTTCTTC. Translating gives CASSPVGQGTQFF. The whole variable domain, remainder taken from reference TRBV5-1 and TRBJ2-1, is KAGVTQTPRYLIKTRGQQVTLSCSPISGHRSVSWYQQTPGQGLQFLFEYFSETQRNKGNFPGRFSGRQFSNSRSEMNVSTLELGDSALYLCASSPVGQGTQFFGPGTRLTVL.